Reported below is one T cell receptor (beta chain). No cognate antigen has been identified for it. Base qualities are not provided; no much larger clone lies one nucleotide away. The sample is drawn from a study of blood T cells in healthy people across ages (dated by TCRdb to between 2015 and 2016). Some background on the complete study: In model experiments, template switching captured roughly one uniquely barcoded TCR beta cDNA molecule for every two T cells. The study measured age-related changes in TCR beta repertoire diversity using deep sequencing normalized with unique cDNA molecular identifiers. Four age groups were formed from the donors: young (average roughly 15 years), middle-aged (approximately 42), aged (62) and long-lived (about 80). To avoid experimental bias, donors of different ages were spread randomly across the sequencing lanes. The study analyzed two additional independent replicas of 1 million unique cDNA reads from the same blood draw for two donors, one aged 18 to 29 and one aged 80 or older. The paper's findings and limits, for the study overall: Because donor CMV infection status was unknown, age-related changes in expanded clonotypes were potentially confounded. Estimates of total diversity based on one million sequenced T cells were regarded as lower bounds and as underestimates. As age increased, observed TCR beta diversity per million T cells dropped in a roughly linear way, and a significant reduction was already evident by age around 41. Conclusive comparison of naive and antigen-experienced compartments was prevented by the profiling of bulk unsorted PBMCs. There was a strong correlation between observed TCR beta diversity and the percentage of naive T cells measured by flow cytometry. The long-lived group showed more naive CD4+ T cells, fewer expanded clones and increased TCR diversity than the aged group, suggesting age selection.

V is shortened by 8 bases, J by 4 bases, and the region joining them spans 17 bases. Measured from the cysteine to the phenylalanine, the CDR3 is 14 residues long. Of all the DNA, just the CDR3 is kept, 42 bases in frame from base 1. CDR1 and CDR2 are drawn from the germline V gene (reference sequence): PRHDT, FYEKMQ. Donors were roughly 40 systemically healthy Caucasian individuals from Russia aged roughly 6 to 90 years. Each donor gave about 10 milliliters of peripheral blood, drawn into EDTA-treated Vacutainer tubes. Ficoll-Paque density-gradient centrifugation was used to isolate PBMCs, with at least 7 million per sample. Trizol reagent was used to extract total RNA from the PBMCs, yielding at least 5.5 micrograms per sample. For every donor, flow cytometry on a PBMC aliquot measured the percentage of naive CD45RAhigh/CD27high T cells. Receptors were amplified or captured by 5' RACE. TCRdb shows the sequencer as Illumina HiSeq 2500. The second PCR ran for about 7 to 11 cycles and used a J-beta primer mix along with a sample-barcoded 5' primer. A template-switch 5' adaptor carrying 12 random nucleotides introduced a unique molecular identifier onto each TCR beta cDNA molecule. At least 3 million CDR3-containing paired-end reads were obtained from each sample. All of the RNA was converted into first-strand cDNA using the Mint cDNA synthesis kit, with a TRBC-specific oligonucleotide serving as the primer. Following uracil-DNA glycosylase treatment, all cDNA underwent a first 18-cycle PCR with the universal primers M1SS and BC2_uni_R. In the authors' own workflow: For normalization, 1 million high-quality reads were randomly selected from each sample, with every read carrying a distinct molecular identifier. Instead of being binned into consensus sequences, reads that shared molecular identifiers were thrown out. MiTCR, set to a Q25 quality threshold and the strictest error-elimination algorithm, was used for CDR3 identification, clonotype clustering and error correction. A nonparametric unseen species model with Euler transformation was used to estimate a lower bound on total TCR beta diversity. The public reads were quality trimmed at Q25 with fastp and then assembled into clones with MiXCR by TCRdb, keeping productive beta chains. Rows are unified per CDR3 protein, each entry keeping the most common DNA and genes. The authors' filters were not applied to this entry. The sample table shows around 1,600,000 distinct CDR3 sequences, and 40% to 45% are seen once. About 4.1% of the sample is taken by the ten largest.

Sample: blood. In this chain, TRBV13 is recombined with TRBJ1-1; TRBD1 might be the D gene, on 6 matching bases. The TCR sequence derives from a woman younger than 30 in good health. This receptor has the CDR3 CASGGRGWGTEAFF. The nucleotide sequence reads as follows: TGTGCCAGCGGCGGAAGGGGGTGGGGCACTGAAGCTTTCTTT.